The following is a T cell receptor beta chain sequence with its context. Its target is not known. The PCR made use of 60 Vbeta and 13 Jbeta primers. Sequencing used immunoSEQ multiplex PCR; TCRdb keeps in-frame clones, though not all of them. The table lists about 200,000 clones, 82% of them singletons. The data are from a study of cytomegalovirus exposure and HLA in healthy donors. Study-wide results and limits: There were some public TCRs occurring in many donors, but most TCR sequences were rare.

The CDR3 consists of 15 residues. Germline CDR1 is SGHTA and CDR2 is FQGNSA. The TCR comes from a woman aged 50 to 60 in good health and CMV-seropositive. Input material: PBMCs. The chain employs TRBV7-2 and TRBJ2-5; a weak D match, TRBD2 (6 bases). The J call may be mistaken, given a closer DNA end match to TRBJ2-7. Here the CDR3 DNA reads TGTGCCAGCAGCCACAGTTTCGCGGGGCGCTACGAGCAGTACTTC. As protein: CASSHSFAGRYEQYF.